The rows below give T cell receptor beta chains drawn from one sample of a study of early T cells in non-severe SARS-CoV-2 infection. One entry per CDR3 protein results from TCRdb running MiXCR on the 5' RACE reads. This sample has 98,000 or so distinct CDR3 sequences, with 9% to 14% found just once. The specimen sequenced was whole blood. These receptors all come from an adult who was a healthcare worker with PCR-confirmed SARS-CoV-2 infection or an uninfected control (not recorded which). Both conserved end residues are part of each CDR3. A D gene is named only where the DNA matches it firmly. Some rows mark clone size as missing; the rest say once, few, many or name a class of expanded clone.

size | J | D | V | CDR3 | DNA
many | TRBJ2-7 | . | TRBV7-9 | CASSLVTGVPYEQYF | TGTGCCAGCAGCTTAGTCACTGGCGTCCCCTACGAGCAGTACTTC
many | TRBJ2-4 | TRBD1 | TRBV10-1 | CAGSGQGLQWGKKNIQYF | TGCGCCGGATCGGGACAGGGTCTTCAGTGGGGCAAAAAAAACATTCAGTACTTC
. | TRBJ2-3 | . | TRBV5-1 | CASSLGGKTDTQYF | TGCGCCAGCAGCTTGGGCGGGAAGACAGATACGCAGTATTTT
once | TRBJ1-3 | . | TRBV3-1 | CASSRRRAQGGDTIYF | TGTGCCAGCAGCCGACGCAGGGCGCAGGGAGGGGACACCATATATTTT
many | TRBJ1-2 | . | TRBV5-6 | CASSSILAGANYGYTF | TGTGCCAGCAGCTCGATCCTCGCAGGGGCTAACTATGGCTACACCTTC
few | TRBJ2-3 | TRBD2 | TRBV10-3 | CAINTGGPTDTQYF | TGTGCCATCAATACGGGAGGGCCGACAGATACGCAGTATTTT
many | TRBJ2-7 | TRBD2 | TRBV7-6 | CASSSSGSPYEQYF | TGTGCCAGCAGCTCTAGCGGGAGCCCTTACGAGCAGTACTTC
. | TRBJ2-7 | . | TRBV29-1 | CSVAPRFTYEQYF | TGCAGCGTTGCGCCCAGGTTTACCTACGAGCAGTACTTC
few | TRBJ1-4 | TRBD1 | TRBV27 | CASSHGLGTGHEKLFF | TGTGCCAGCAGTCACGGCCTCGGGACAGGGCACGAAAAACTGTTTTTT
many | TRBJ2-7 | . | TRBV10-2 | CASSPGPYEQYF | TGCGCCAGCAGTCCAGGGCCCTACGAGCAGTACTTC
. | TRBJ2-7 | TRBD2 | TRBV30 | CAWTRGAYEQYF | TGTGCCTGGACGCGGGGGGCTTACGAGCAGTACTTC
. | TRBJ2-5 | . | TRBV11-3 | CASSLTHGGASETQYF | TGTGCCAGCAGCTTAACCCACGGGGGCGCGTCGGAGACCCAGTACTTC
many | TRBJ2-1 | TRBD2 | TRBV15 | CATSRGTSGSDEQFF | TGTGCCACCAGCAGAGGGACTAGCGGGAGTGATGAGCAGTTCTTC
. | TRBJ1-4 | . | TRBV3-1 | CASSQVTWGAKLFF | TGTGCCAGCAGCCAAGTTACCTGGGGAGCGAAACTGTTTTTT
few | TRBJ1-1 | TRBD1 | TRBV5-5 | CASSRDRGWDTEAFF | TGTGCCAGCAGCCGGGACAGGGGATGGGACACTGAAGCTTTCTTT
. | TRBJ1-5 | . | TRBV19 | CASSPRWQTNQPQHF | TGTGCCAGTAGTCCAAGGTGGCAGACCAATCAGCCCCAGCATTTT
few | TRBJ2-7 | . | TRBV10-3 | CAIDPGRNSYEQYF | TGTGCCATCGACCCGGGACGTAACTCCTACGAGCAGTACTTC
. | TRBJ1-4 | TRBD1 | TRBV13 | CASSFQTGGGEKLFF | TGTGCCAGCAGCTTCCAGACAGGGGGAGGTGAAAAACTGTTTTTT
few | TRBJ2-3 | . | TRBV28 | CASSYRSSTDTQYF | TGTGCCAGCAGTTATCGATCTAGCACAGATACGCAGTATTTT
few | TRBJ2-7 | TRBD1 | TRBV11-1 | CASSGTGEQYF | TGTGCCAGCAGCGGGACAGGCGAGCAGTACTTC
many | TRBJ2-7 | . | TRBV30 | CAWSHHHEQYF | TGTGCCTGGAGCCATCATCACGAGCAGTACTTC
many | TRBJ2-3 | . | TRBV28 | CASPATGKSTDTQYF | TGTGCCAGCCCGGCCACAGGGAAGAGCACAGATACGCAGTATTTT
few | TRBJ2-5 | . | TRBV3-1 | CASRHRAGNQETQYF | TGTGCCAGCCGCCACCGAGCAGGGAACCAAGAGACCCAGTACTTC
. | TRBJ2-5 | . | TRBV30 | CAWSRGTREETQYF | TGTGCCTGGAGTAGGGGAACGCGTGAAGAGACCCAGTACTTC
. | TRBJ2-1 | TRBD1 | TRBV5-5 | CASSLETGVRQNEQFF | TGTGCCAGCAGCTTGGAGACAGGGGTAAGGCAAAATGAGCAGTTCTTC
few | TRBJ2-1 | TRBD2 | TRBV2 | CASRVGTSGRSEQFF | TGTGCCAGCAGGGTAGGGACTAGCGGGCGGTCTGAGCAGTTCTTC
. | TRBJ2-1 | . | TRBV11-2 | CASSLEPTHNDQFF | TGTGCCAGCAGCTTAGAACCCACACACAATGACCAGTTCTTC
once | TRBJ2-1 | . | TRBV7-6 | CASSLGPRNNEQFF | TGTGCCAGCAGCTTAGGGCCCCGAAACAATGAGCAGTTCTTC
. | TRBJ2-1 | . | TRBV5-1 | CASSSLGINEQFF | TGCGCCAGCAGCTCCTTGGGGATCAATGAGCAGTTCTTC
many | TRBJ2-1 | . | TRBV9 | CASEEGQRRGEQFF | TGTGCCAGTGAGGAGGGACAGCGGAGAGGGGAGCAGTTCTTC
. | TRBJ2-7 | . | TRBV5-1 | CASSPLPGDEQYF | TGCGCCAGCAGCCCCTTACCGGGGGACGAGCAGTACTTC